This T cell receptor beta chain was captured by sequencing in a study of early T cells in non-severe SARS-CoV-2 infection. Looking at the study overall: Alpha and beta chains were unpaired, from unsorted whole-blood bulk RNA. Study-level findings and limits: Comparison of clonotypes with VDJdb favored anti-spike CD8 responses while missing private and CD4 specificities.

The V gene end was trimmed by 3 bases and the J gene end by 3 bases; junction bases not matched to a gene: 4. The length of the CDR3 is 15 residues. Germline V gene sequence: CDR1 KGHSH, CDR2 LQKENI. This clonotype was counted ten times or more. The antigen remains unidentified. Each cDNA molecule carried a unique molecular identifier. TCRdb redid the calling of the 5' RACE reads with MiXCR, one entry per CDR3 protein. The table has just over 70,000 distinct CDR3 sequences, about 12% seen once; the top ten hold roughly 1.3%. Sequenced material: whole blood. This TCR came from an adult who was a healthcare worker with PCR-confirmed SARS-CoV-2 infection or an uninfected control (not recorded which). The chain recombines TRBV18 with TRBJ2-7; 11 bases line up with TRBD1. The CDR3 nucleotides read TGTGCCAGCTCACCCCCCGGGACAGGGGGCTACGAGCAGTACTTC. As protein: CASSPPGTGGYEQYF.